These T cell receptor beta chains were read from a single sample in a study of shared clonotypes between healthy human individuals. Measured with immunoSEQ multiplex PCR; TCRdb has only the in-frame clones, and not every one. The sample has over 2 million clones, approximately 90% seen once. The sequenced sample consisted of naive CD4+ T cells from PBMCs. The receptors here all came from a man between 18 and 29 years old in good health. Some clones in this sample may be carry-over from other donors' samples. The CDR3 runs from the conserved cysteine through the conserved F or W. D genes are given only for firm matches. Clone size is not always given. Where it is, it says once, few, many or a class for expanded clones.

v_call	clone_size	j_call	d_call	cdr3_nt	cdr3_aa
TRBV7-9	few	TRBJ2-5	.	TGTGCCAGCAGCCCTATGGGCGGGACCCCCGGGGAGACCCAGTACTTC	CASSPMGGTPGETQYF
TRBV18	.	TRBJ2-7	.	TGTGCCAGCTCAACATCGAAGGGCCCAGGGTCCCCCTACGAGCAGTACTTC	CASSTSKGPGSPYEQYF
TRBV6-5	.	TRBJ2-2	TRBD2	TGTGCCAGCAGTTACGGGACTAGGGTTACCACCGGGGAGCTGTTTTTT	CASSYGTRVTTGELFF
TRBV27	.	TRBJ1-5	.	TGTGCCAGCAGTTCCCGCCCCGATCAGCCCCAGCATTTT	CASSSRPDQPQHF
TRBV5-4	.	TRBJ2-3	.	TGTGCCAGCAGTCCCGACACTTCCACAGATACGCAGTATTTT	CASSPDTSTDTQYF
TRBV29-1	.	TRBJ2-1	.	TGCAGCGTAACAGGCAATGAGCAGTTCTTC	CSVTGNEQFF
TRBV27	.	TRBJ1-2	.	TGTGCCAGCAGTTCACCCGCGGGAGGGCGAAACTATGGCTACACCTTC	CASSSPAGGRNYGYTF
TRBV5-6	.	TRBJ2-2	.	TGTGCCAGCAGCTTGAGGAGGGTGAGGAACACCGGGGAGCTGTTTTTT	CASSLRRVRNTGELFF
TRBV2	.	TRBJ2-6	.	TGTGCCAGCAGTGTGAGGGGAAGGTGGTCTGGGGCCAACGTCCTGACTTTC	CASSVRGRWSGANVLTF
TRBV15	.	TRBJ1-2	.	TGTGCCACCAGCAGAGTGGTGTCAGGGAACTATGGCTACACCTTC	CATSRVVSGNYGYTF
TRBV11-2	.	TRBJ2-5	.	TGTGCCAGCAGCCTGTACACCCAACCTCGGGAGACCCAGTACTTC	CASSLYTQPRETQYF
TRBV15	.	TRBJ2-7	.	TGTGCCACCAGCAGTACAGGGTCCAGCGAGCAGTACTTC	CATSSTGSSEQYF
TRBV6-4	.	TRBJ2-3	.	TGTGCCAGCAGTGTGGCCGGACTTAGCACAGATACGCAGTATTTT	CASSVAGLSTDTQYF
TRBV18	.	TRBJ2-3	TRBD2	TGTGCCAGCTCACCGACTAGCGGGATGGGCCCAGATACGCAGTATTTT	CASSPTSGMGPDTQYF
TRBV15	.	TRBJ2-1	TRBD2	TGTGCCACCAGCACGGTAGCGGGAGCTCGCAATGAGCAGTTCTTC	CATSTVAGARNEQFF